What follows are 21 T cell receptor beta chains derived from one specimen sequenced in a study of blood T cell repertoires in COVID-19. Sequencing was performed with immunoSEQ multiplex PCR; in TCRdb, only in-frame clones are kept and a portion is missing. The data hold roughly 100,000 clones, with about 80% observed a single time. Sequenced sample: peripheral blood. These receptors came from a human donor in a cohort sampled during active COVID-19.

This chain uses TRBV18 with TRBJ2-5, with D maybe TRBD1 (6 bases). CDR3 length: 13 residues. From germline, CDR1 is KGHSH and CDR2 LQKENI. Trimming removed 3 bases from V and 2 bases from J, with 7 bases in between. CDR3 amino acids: CASSPGQQETQYF. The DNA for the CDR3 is TGTGCCAGCTCACCGGGACAACAAGAGACCCAGTACTTC.

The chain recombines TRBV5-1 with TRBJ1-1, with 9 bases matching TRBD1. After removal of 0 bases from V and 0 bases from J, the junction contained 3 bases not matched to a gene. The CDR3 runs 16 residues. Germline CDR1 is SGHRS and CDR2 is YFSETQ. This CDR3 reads CASSLDRGRMNTEAFF. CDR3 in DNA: TGCGCCAGCAGCTTGGACAGGGGGCGAATGAACACTGAAGCTTTCTTT.

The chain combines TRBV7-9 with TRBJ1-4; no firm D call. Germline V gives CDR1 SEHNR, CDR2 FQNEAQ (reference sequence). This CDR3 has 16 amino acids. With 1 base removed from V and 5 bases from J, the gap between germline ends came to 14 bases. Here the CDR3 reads CASSLGGPLSNEKLFF. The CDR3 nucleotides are TGTGCCAGCAGCTTAGGCGGCCCTCTGTCAAATGAAAAACTGTTTTTT.

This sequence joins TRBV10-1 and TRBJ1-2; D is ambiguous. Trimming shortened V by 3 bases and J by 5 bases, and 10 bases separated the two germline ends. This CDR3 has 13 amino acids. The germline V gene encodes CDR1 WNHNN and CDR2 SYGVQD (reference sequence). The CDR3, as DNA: TGCGCCAGCAGTGATTCGGGAGATTATGGCTACACCTTC. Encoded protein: CASSDSGDYGYTF.

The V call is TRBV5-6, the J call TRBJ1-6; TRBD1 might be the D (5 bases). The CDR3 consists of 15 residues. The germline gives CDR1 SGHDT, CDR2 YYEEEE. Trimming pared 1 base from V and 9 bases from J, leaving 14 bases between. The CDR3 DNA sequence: TGTGCCAGCAGCTTGTTTGTTGGGGGGGGTTCACCCCTCCACTTT. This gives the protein CASSLFVGGGSPLHF.

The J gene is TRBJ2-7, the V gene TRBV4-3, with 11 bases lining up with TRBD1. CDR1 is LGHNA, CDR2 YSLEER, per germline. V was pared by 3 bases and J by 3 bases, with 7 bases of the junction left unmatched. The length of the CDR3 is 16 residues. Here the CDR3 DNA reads TGCGCCAGCAGCCAGGGAGCCGGGACAGGGGGCTACGAGCAGTACTTC. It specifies CASSQGAGTGGYEQYF.

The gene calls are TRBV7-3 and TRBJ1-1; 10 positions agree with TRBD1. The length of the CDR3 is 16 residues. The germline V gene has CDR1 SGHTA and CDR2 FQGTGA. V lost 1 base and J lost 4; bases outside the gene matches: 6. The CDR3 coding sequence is TGTGCCAGCAGCTTAATAGGGACAGGGGATGGCACTGAAGCTTTCTTT. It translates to CASSLIGTGDGTEAFF.

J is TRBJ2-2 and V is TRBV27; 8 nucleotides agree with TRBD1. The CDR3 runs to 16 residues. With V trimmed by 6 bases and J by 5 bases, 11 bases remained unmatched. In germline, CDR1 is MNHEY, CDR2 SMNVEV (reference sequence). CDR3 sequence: CASRPNRGLKTGELFF. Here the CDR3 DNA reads TGTGCCAGCAGACCAAACAGGGGGTTGAAGACCGGGGAGCTGTTTTTT.

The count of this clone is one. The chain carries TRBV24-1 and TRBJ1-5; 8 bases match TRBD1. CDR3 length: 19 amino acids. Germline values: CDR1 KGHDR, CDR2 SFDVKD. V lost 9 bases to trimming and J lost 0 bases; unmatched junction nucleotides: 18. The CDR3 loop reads CATPPGQAYRFFSNQPQHF. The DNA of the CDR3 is TGTGCCACCCCCCCGGGACAGGCCTATCGTTTTTTTAGCAATCAGCCCCAGCATTTT.

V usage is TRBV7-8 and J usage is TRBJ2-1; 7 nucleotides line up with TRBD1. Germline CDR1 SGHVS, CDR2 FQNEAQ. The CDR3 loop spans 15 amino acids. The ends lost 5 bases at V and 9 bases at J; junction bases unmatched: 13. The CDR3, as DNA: TGTGCCAGCAGCCAACAGGGGATCGCTTCGGTTGAGCAGTTCTTC. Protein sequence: CASSQQGIASVEQFF.

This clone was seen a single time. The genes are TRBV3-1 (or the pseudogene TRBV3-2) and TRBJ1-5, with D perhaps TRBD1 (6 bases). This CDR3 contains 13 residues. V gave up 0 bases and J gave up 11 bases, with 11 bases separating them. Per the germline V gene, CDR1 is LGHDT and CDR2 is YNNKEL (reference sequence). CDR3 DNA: TGTGCCAGCAGCCAAGAAGGGGGAAAGTCCCAGCATTTT. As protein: CASSQEGGKSQHF.

CDR3 in amino acids: CASSQDSRGTEAFF. The CDR3 DNA reads TGCGCCAGCAGCCAAGACAGTCGGGGTACTGAAGCTTTCTTT. J is TRBJ1-1 and V is TRBV4-1; D not certain. There are 14 residues in the CDR3. Per the germline V gene, CDR1 is MGHRA and CDR2 is YSYEKL. V shed 0 bases and J shed 5 bases, with 10 bases lying between them.

The CDR3 bases are TGCAGCGTTGTGATTCCCGGTCCCTACGAGCAGTACTTC. Translation: CSVVIPGPYEQYF. The chain links TRBV29-1 to TRBJ2-7; D uncertain. CDR3 size: 13 residues. CDR1 is SQVTM and CDR2 is ANQGSEA in the germline V gene. Trimming pared 4 bases from V and 2 bases from J, leaving 12 bases between.

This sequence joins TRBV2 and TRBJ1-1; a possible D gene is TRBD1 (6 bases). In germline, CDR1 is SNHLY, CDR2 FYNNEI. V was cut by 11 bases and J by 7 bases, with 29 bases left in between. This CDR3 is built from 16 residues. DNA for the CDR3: TGTGCCCTCTCCAGGGGTTTGGGCCCCCCACGTGATGAAGCTTTCTTT. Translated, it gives CALSRGLGPPRDEAFF.

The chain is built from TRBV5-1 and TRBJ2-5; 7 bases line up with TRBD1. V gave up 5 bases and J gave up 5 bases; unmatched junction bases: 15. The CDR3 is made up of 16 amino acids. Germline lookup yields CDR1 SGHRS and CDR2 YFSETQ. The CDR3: CASSPEGTVLWETQYF. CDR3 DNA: TGCGCCAGCAGTCCCGAGGGGACAGTCCTTTGGGAGACCCAGTACTTC.

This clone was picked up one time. CDR3 sequence reads: CASSQEGGFDEKLFF. The CDR3 DNA follows: TGTGCCAGCAGCCAGGAAGGAGGGTTTGATGAAAAACTGTTTTTT. The V call is TRBV4-2, the J call TRBJ1-4; D remains ambiguous. The CDR3 spans 15 residues. Germline V lookup: CDR1 LGHNA, CDR2 YNFKEQ. V was trimmed by 3 bases and J by 6 bases, leaving 14 bases between them.

CDR3 sequence (DNA): TGTGCCAGCAGCCAAGCGCAGGGTGGAGGCTACACCTTC. Its protein is CASSQAQGGGYTF. This chain uses TRBV3-1 (or the pseudogene TRBV3-2) with TRBJ1-2; D perhaps matches TRBD1 (5 bases). Germline V gives CDR1 LGHDT, CDR2 YNNKEL (reference sequence). Between the trimmed V and J ends, which lost 1 base and 8 bases, there was a span of 11 bases. The CDR3 sequence is 13 residues long.

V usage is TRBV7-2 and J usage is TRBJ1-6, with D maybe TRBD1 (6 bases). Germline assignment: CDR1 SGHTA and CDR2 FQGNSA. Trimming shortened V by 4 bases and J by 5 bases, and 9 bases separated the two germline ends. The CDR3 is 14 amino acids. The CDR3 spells CASSSQGNNSPLHF. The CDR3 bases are TGTGCCAGCAGCTCCCAGGGGAATAATTCACCCCTCCACTTT.

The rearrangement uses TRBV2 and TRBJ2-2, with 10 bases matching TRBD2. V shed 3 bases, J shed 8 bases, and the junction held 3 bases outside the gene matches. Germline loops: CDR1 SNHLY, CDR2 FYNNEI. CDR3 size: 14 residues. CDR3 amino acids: CASSDLAGAGELFF. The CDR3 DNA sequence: TGTGCCAGCAGTGATCTAGCGGGGGCGGGGGAGCTGTTTTTT.

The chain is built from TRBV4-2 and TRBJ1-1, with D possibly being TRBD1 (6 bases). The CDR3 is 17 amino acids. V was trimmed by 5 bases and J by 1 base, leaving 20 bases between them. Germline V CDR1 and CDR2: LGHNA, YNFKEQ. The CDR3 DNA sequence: TGTGCCAGCAGCTCTGGGGGGGGCCCGAGATCGAACACTGAAGCTTTCTTT. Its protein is CASSSGGGPRSNTEAFF.

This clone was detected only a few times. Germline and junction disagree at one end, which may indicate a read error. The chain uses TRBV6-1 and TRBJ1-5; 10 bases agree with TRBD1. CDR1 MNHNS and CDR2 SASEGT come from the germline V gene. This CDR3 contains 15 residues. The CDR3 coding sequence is TGTGCCAGCAGCGAAGGGACAGGGGTAAATCAGCCCCAGCATTTT. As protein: CASSEGTGVNQPQHF.